The next 10 T cell receptor beta chains were all read from a single sample in a study of cytomegalovirus exposure and HLA in healthy donors. The PCR made use of 60 Vbeta and 13 Jbeta primers. Measured with immunoSEQ multiplex PCR; TCRdb has only the in-frame clones, and not every one. This sample has about 160,000 clones; 75% to 85% occur once, and the top ten carry approximately 11%. Sequencing input: PBMCs. Receptors were obtained from a man aged 45 to 65 in good health and CMV-seropositive.

The chain couples TRBV19 to TRBJ2-5; 7 bases are shared with TRBD2. The V and J ends lost 3 bases and 5 bases, in that order; junction bases with no gene match: 18. The CDR3 is 18 residues long. CDR1 and CDR2 from the germline V gene are LNHDA and SQIVND (reference sequence). Here the CDR3 DNA reads TGTGCCAGTAGTATCGACAGAAGTGGGGGGGTGGTTCGGGAGACCCAGTACTTC. Residues: CASSIDRSGGVVRETQYF.

The chain has TRBV7-2 and TRBJ2-3, with TRBD2 as a possible D gene (7 bases). From germline, CDR1 is SGHTA and CDR2 FQGNSA. With 4 bases removed from V and 1 base from J, the gap between germline ends came to 15 bases. The CDR3 runs 16 residues. CDR3 bases: TGTGCCAGCAGCTCAGGCGGCGGGGGCCGCACAGATACGCAGTATTTT. Encoded protein: CASSSGGGGRTDTQYF.

V gene TRBV30 combines with J gene TRBJ2-2, with 7 bases matching TRBD2. CDR1 and CDR2 from the germline V gene are GTSNPN and SVGIG (reference sequence). With 5 bases clipped from V and 1 base from J, the junction kept 7 bases outside the gene matches. There are 15 residues in the CDR3. This CDR3 is CAWRPWGGNTGELFF. CDR3 bases: TGTGCCTGGCGACCTTGGGGGGGGAACACCGGGGAGCTGTTTTTT.

The V and J genes are TRBV30 and TRBJ2-1; D is possibly TRBD1 (5 bases). This CDR3 region has 15 residues. Looked up from germline, CDR1 is GTSNPN and CDR2 is SVGIG (reference sequence). V was shortened by 3 bases and J by 7 bases, with 19 bases between the two germline ends. The CDR3 spells CAWSPGGASVNEQFF. DNA for the CDR3: TGTGCCTGGAGCCCTGGTGGGGCCTCGGTGAATGAGCAGTTCTTC.

The chain recombines TRBV7-6 with TRBJ2-7; D not resolved. The germline V gene encodes CDR1 SGHVS and CDR2 FNYEAQ. V was pared by 3 bases and J by 3 bases, with 9 bases between. CDR3 length: 13 residues. The CDR3 here is CASSFGQNYEQYF. In nucleotides, the CDR3 is TGTGCCAGCAGCTTTGGGCAGAACTACGAGCAGTACTTC.

The chain uses TRBV15 and TRBJ2-3; 9 nucleotides agree with TRBD2. Trimming removed 5 bases from V and 3 bases from J; junction bases left unmatched: 6. The CDR3 spans 15 residues. The germline V gene has CDR1 LNHNV and CDR2 YYDKDF (reference sequence). CDR3 nucleotide sequence: TGTGCCACCAGCGAGGCGGGGGGGCGAACAGATACGCAGTATTTT. Residues: CATSEAGGRTDTQYF.

This clone came up a few times. The CDR3 loop reads CASSPETGVNTEAFF. The CDR3 DNA reads as TGTGCCAGCTCACCAGAGACAGGCGTAAACACTGAAGCTTTCTTT. The J gene is TRBJ1-1, the V gene TRBV18, with D possibly TRBD1 on 6 matching bases. V was cut by 2 bases and J by 2 bases, with 12 bases left in between. CDR1 is KGHSH, CDR2 LQKENI, per germline. The CDR3 is made up of 15 amino acids.

The genes are TRBV12-1 and TRBJ1-5. TRBV12-1 is a pseudogene locus. The length of the CDR3 is 17 residues. The CDR3 region is CASSFAVGGPSIWPQHF. The CDR3 DNA is TGTGCCAGCAGCTTTGCCGTCGGGGGGCCCAGCATTTGGCCCCAGCATTTT.

The chain joins TRBV30 to TRBJ1-3; tentatively, D is TRBD1 (6 bases). V was shortened by 0 bases and J by 6 bases, with 9 bases between the two germline ends. The CDR3 sequence is 13 residues long. From germline, CDR1 is GTSNPN and CDR2 SVGIG (reference sequence). The CDR3: CAWSVQGPNTIYF. The CDR3 bases are TGTGCCTGGAGTGTACAGGGACCAAACACCATATATTTT. Full variable domain (outside the CDR3, taken from reference TRBV30 and TRBJ1-3): SQTIHQWPATLVQPVGSPLSLECTVEGTSNPNLYWYRQAAGRGLQLLFYSVGIGQISSEVPQNLSASRPQDRQFILSSKKLLLSDSGFYLCAWSVQGPNTIYFGEGSWLTVV.

The chain employs TRBV28 and TRBJ2-5; 8 bases fit TRBD2. The CDR3 extends over 17 amino acids. After removal of 5 bases from V and 0 bases from J, the junction contained 11 bases not matched to a gene. In germline, CDR1 is MDHEN, CDR2 SYDVKM. CDR3 protein: CASSPSAAGVYQETQYF. The CDR3 DNA follows: TGTGCCAGCAGTCCCTCCGCAGCGGGGGTGTACCAAGAGACCCAGTACTTC.